This T cell receptor beta chain appears in the sequencing data of a study of T cell changes during pregnancy in multiple sclerosis. The assay was immunoSEQ multiplex PCR, and TCRdb's table has in-frame clones only and misses some. The repertoire holds approximately 89,000 clones, with approximately 94% as singletons. V was trimmed by 5 bases and J by 1 base, leaving 9 bases between them. Germline CDR1 and CDR2: MDHEN and SYDVKM. The CDR3 is made up of 14 amino acids. This chain joins TRBV28 and TRBJ1-3; D unresolved. Sequences were derived from peripheral blood, sampled in the third trimester of pregnancy. This TCR came from a female donor with multiple sclerosis, enrolled in a pregnancy study. CDR3 nucleotide sequence: TGTGCCAGCAGTCTCGGAGTTTCTGGAAACACCATATATTTT. It specifies CASSLGVSGNTIYF.